A single sample is the source of the 11 T cell receptor beta chains below, sequenced in a study of memory CD4+ T cells and cytomegalovirus serostatus. TCRdb's table, derived via immunoSEQ multiplex PCR, lists solely in-frame clones and lacks some. The sample contains about 60,000 clones, approximately 82% of which appear only once. Single viable CD3+CD4+CD8-CD45RO+ cells were sorted as the memory CD4+ T cells. Material: memory CD4+ T cells from blood. Every receptor here comes from an adult in good health and CMV-seronegative. Some clones in this sample may be carry-over from other donors' samples.

This clone has only one observation. This rearrangement joins TRBV27 to TRBJ1-1, with D perhaps matching TRBD1 (5 bases). Trimming stripped 3 bases from V and 12 bases from J, with 17 bases between. CDR1 is MNHEY and CDR2 is SMNVEV in the germline V gene (reference sequence). CDR3 length: 13 residues. CDR3 residues: CASSFVTGGESFF. Written as DNA, the CDR3 is TGTGCCAGCAGTTTCGTTACCGGAGGGGAGTCTTTCTTT.

The V call is TRBV5-1, the J call TRBJ2-5; 7 nucleotides agree with TRBD1. The length of the CDR3 is 14 residues. Germline CDR1 SGHRS, CDR2 YFSETQ. V was clipped by 3 bases and J by 1 base; unmatched bases: 3. DNA of the CDR3: TGCGCCAGCAGCTCTGGGACAGCCCAAGAGACCCAGTACTTC. It encodes CASSSGTAQETQYF.

The V call is TRBV7-2, the J call TRBJ2-3; no clear D. The germline gives CDR1 SGHTA, CDR2 FQGNSA. The length of the CDR3 is 13 residues. Deletions cut 5 bases from V and 9 bases from J, with 15 bases between. The CDR3 sequence: CASSRAPPETQYF. CDR3 in DNA: TGTGCCAGCAGCCGCGCACCCCCGGAGACGCAGTATTTT.

This clone was recorded a few times. V is TRBV28 and J is TRBJ1-5, with a tentative D call TRBD1 (6 bases). Germline lookup yields CDR1 MDHEN and CDR2 SYDVKM. The CDR3 is 15 amino acids. The V gene lost 6 bases and the J gene lost 4 bases, with 16 bases spanning the gap. CDR3 bases: TGTGCCAGCAGGGAAGTGAGGGGGAGGAATCAGCCCCAGCATTTT. This encodes CASREVRGRNQPQHF.

The chain couples TRBV27 to TRBJ2-4; the D gene is possibly TRBD2 (7 bases). Trimming shortened V by 4 bases and J by 0 bases, and 13 bases separated the two germline ends. Germline CDR1 is MNHEY and CDR2 is SMNVEV (reference sequence). The CDR3 has 16 residues. The CDR3 nucleotides read TGTGCCAGCAGTTGGGGGGGAGGGGGAGCCAAAAACATTCAGTACTTC. It codes for CASSWGGGGAKNIQYF.

The chain employs TRBV30 and TRBJ1-3; TRBD1 agrees at 8 bases. V dropped 3 bases and J dropped 4; count of bases not matched to a gene: 5. CDR1 is GTSNPN and CDR2 is SVGIG in the germline V gene (reference sequence). The CDR3 is 14 amino acids. The CDR3 sequence: CAWRDGTGGNTIYF. CDR3 DNA: TGTGCCTGGAGGGATGGGACAGGAGGAAACACCATATATTTT.

The chain uses TRBV5-4 and TRBJ2-3; unclear D gene. The V gene's germline CDR1 is SGHNT and CDR2 YYREEE (reference sequence). CDR3 length: 14 amino acids. V lost 5 bases to trimming and J lost 2 bases, with 12 bases between them. CDR3 region: CASRHSEYTDTQYF. CDR3 nucleotide sequence: TGTGCCAGCAGGCATAGTGAATACACAGATACGCAGTATTTT.

The chain couples TRBV30 to TRBJ1-2, with a weak D call TRBD1 (6 bases). CDR1 is GTSNPN and CDR2 is SVGIG in the germline V gene (reference sequence). Trimming removed 2 bases at V and 8 bases at J, with 12 bases between. There are 12 residues in the CDR3. As DNA, the CDR3 is TGTGCCTGGAGTCGACAGGTCCTCGGCTACACCTTC. Translation gives CAWSRQVLGYTF.

The chain links TRBV6-1 to TRBJ2-7; D is perhaps TRBD2 (6 bases). The CDR3 has 14 amino acids. V shed 10 bases and J shed 5 bases, with 21 bases lying between them. The V gene's germline CDR1 is MNHNS and CDR2 SASEGT. The DNA of the CDR3 is TGTGCCACCCGGGAAGGAGGGCGAAGGCACGAGCAGTACTTC. Its protein product is CATREGGRRHEQYF.

The chain has TRBV6-1 and TRBJ2-1; tentative D call: TRBD2 (6 bases). Germline V gene sequence: CDR1 MNHNS, CDR2 SASEGT. The germline V and J ends were trimmed by 2 bases and 9 bases, with 14 bases remaining between them. The CDR3 length is 14 residues. The CDR3, as DNA: TGTGCCAGCAGTGAATCCGGTCCCGGGGGTGAGCAGTTCTTC. It yields the protein CASSESGPGGEQFF.

V usage is TRBV2 and J usage is TRBJ2-3, with TRBD2 matching over 13 bases. This CDR3 is 17 amino acids long. Germline CDR1 is SNHLY and CDR2 is FYNNEI. Trimming removed 2 bases from V and 6 bases from J; junction bases left unmatched: 8. CDR3 coding DNA: TGTGCCAGCAGTGAAAGGACTAGCGGGGGCCGTTCGGATACGCAGTATTTT. This encodes CASSERTSGGRSDTQYF.